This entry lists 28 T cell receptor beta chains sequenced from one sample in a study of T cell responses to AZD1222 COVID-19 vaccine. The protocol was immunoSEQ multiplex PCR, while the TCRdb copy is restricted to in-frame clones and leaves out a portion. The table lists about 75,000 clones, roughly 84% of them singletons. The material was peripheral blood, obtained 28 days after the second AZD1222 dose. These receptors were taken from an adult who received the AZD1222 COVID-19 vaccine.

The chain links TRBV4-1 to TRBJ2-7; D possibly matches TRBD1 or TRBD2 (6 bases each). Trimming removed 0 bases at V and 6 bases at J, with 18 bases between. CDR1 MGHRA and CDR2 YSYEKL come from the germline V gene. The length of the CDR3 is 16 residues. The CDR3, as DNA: TGCGCCAGCAGCCAAGAGTGGGCAGGGGAGGCTTTCGAGCAGTACTTC. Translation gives CASSQEWAGEAFEQYF.

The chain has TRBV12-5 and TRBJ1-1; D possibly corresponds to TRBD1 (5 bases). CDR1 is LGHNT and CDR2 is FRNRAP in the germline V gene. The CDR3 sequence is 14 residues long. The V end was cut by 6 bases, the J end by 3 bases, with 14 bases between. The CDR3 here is CASGPGGTYTEAFF. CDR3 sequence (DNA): TGTGCTAGTGGCCCGGGGGGAACCTACACTGAAGCTTTCTTT.

The CDR3 nucleotides read TGTGCCAGCAGCCAAGCCCAGGACACTGAAGCTTTCTTT. Its protein product is CASSQAQDTEAFF. The chain couples TRBV14 to TRBJ1-1; D gene unclear. Germline-derived CDR1 and CDR2 are SGHDN and FVKESK. This CDR3 spans 13 amino acids. The ends were cut back, 1 base at V and 3 bases at J, with 6 bases in the middle.

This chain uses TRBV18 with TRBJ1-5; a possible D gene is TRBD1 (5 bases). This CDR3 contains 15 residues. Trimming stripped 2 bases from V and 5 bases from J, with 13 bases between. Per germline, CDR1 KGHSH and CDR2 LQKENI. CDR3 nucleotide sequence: TGTGCCAGCTCACCAAGGGGTCTGAGCGATCAGCCCCAGCATTTT. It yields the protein CASSPRGLSDQPQHF.

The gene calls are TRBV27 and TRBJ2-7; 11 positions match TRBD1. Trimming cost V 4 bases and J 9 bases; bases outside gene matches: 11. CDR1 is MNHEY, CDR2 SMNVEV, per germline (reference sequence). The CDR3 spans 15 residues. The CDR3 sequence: CASSSGDRGLIGQYF. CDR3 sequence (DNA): TGTGCCAGCAGTTCCGGGGACAGGGGGTTGATCGGGCAGTACTTC.

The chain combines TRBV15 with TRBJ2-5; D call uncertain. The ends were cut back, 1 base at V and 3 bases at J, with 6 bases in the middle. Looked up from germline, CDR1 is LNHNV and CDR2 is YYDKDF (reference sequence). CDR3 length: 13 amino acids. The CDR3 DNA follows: TGTGCCACCAGCAGAGTTTGGGAAGAGACCCAGTACTTC. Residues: CATSRVWEETQYF.

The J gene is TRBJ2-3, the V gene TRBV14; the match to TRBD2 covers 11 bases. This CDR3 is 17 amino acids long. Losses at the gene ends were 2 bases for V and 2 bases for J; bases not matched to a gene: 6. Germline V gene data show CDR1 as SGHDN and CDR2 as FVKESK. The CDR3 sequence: CASSQLLAGVSTDTQYF. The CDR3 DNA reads TGTGCCAGCAGCCAACTACTAGCGGGGGTTTCCACAGATACGCAGTATTTT.

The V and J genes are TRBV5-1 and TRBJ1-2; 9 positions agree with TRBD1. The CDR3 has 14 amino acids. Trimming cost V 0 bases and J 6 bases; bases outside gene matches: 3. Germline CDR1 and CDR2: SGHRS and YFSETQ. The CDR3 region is CASSLADRGDGYTF. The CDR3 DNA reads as TGCGCCAGCAGCTTGGCGGACAGGGGTGATGGCTACACCTTC.

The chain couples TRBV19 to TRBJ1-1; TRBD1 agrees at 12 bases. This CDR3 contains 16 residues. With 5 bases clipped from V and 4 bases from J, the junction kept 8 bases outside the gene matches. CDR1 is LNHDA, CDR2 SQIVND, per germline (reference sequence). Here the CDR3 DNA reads TGTGCCAGTAGTCTCGGGACAGGGGGCGCGTCCACTGAAGCTTTCTTT. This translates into CASSLGTGGASTEAFF.

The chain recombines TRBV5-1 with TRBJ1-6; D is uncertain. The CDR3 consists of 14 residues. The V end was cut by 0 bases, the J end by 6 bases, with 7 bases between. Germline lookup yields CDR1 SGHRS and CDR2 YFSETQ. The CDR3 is CASSLEGSNSPLHF. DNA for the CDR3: TGCGCCAGCAGCTTGGAGGGTTCTAATTCACCCCTCCACTTT.

CDR3 DNA: TGTGCCAGCAGTGCGGGTTCAACTAATGAAAAACTGTTTTTT. As protein: CASSAGSTNEKLFF. The rearrangement uses TRBV2 and TRBJ1-4; D ambiguous. Trimming took off 4 bases at V and 0 bases at J, with 6 bases between the two ends. The CDR3 loop spans 14 amino acids. Germline values: CDR1 SNHLY, CDR2 FYNNEI.

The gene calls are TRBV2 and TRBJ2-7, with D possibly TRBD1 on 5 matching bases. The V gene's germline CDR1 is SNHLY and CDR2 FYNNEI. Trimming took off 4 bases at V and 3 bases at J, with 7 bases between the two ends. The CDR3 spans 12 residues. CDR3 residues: CASSVRVYEQYF. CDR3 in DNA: TGTGCCAGCAGTGTCAGGGTCTACGAGCAGTACTTC.

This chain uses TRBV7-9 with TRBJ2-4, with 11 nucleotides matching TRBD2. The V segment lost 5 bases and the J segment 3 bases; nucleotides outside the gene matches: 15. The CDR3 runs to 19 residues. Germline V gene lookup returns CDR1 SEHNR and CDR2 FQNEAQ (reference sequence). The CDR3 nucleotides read TGTGCCAGCAGCAACCAACTAGCGGGGGCCCGGGTCGGCAAAAACATTCAGTACTTC. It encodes CASSNQLAGARVGKNIQYF.

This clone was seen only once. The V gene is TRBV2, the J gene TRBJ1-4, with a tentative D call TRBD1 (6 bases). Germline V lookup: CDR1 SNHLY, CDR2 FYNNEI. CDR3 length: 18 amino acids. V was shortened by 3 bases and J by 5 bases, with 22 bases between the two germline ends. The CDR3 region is CASSDPQYGTSINEKLFF. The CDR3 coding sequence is TGTGCCAGCAGTGATCCTCAGTACGGGACAAGTATCAATGAAAAACTGTTTTTT. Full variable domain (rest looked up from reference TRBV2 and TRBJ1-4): EPEVTQTPSHQVTQMGQEVILRCVPISNHLYFYWYRQILGQKVEFLVSFYNNEISEKSEIFDDQFSVERPDGSNFTLKIRSTKLEDSAMYFCASSDPQYGTSINEKLFFGSGTQLSVL.

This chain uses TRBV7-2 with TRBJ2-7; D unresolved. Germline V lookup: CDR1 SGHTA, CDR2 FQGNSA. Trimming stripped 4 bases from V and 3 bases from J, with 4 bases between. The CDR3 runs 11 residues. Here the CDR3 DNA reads TGTGCCAGCAGCTCAGACTACGAGCAGTACTTC. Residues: CASSSDYEQYF.

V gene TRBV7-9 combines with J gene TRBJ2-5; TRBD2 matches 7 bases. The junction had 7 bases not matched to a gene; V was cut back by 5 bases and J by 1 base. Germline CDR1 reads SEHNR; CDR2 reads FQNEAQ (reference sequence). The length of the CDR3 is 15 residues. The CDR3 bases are TGTGCCAGCAGCCTTCTTGGGGGGGGCCAAGAGACCCAGTACTTC. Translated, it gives CASSLLGGGQETQYF. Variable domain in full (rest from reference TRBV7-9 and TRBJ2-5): DTGVSQNPRHKITKRGQNVTFRCDPISEHNRLYWYRQTLGQGPEFLTYFQNEAQLEKSRLLSDRFSAERPKGSFSTLEIQRTEQGDSAMYLCASSLLGGGQETQYFGPGTRLLVL.

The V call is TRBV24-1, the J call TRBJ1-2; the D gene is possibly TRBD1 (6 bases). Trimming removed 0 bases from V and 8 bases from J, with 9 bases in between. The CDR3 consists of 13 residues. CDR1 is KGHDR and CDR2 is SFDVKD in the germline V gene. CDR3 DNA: TGTGCCACCAGTGATTTGCGGGGGGCCGGCTACACCTTC. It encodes CATSDLRGAGYTF.

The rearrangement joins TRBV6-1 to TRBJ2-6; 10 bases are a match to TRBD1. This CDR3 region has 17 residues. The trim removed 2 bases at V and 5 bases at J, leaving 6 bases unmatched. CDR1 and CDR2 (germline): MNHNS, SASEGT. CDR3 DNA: TGTGCCAGCAGTGAACGACAGGGGGCAGAATGGGCCAACGTCCTGACTTTC. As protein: CASSERQGAEWANVLTF.

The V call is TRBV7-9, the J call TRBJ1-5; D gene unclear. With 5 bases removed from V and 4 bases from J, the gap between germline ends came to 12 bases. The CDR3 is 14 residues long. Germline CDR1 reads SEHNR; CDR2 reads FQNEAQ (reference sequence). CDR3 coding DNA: TGTGCCAGCAGCCCCTTGTACAGTAATCAGCCCCAGCATTTT. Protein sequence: CASSPLYSNQPQHF.

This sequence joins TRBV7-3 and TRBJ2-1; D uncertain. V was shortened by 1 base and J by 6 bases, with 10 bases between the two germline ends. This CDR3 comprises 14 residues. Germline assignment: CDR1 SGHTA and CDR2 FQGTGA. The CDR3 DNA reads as TGTGCCAGCAGCTTAATGATAGGTTTCAATGAGCAGTTCTTC. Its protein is CASSLMIGFNEQFF.

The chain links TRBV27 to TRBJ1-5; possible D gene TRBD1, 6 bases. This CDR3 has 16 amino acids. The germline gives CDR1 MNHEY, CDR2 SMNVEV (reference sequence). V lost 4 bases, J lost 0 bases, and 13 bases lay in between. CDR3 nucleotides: TGTGCCAGCAGTTCAAACAGGGTTAATAGCAATCAGCCCCAGCATTTT. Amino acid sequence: CASSSNRVNSNQPQHF.

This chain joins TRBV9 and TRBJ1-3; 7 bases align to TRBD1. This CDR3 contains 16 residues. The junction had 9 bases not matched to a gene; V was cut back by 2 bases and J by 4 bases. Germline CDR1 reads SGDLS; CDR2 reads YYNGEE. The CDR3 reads CASSVRQGRVGNTIYF. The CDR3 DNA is TGTGCCAGCAGCGTGCGACAGGGTCGGGTAGGAAACACCATATATTTT.

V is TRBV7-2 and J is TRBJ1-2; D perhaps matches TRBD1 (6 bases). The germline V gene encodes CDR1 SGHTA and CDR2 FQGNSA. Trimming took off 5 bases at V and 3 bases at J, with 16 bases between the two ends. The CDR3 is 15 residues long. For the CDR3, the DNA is TGTGCCAGCAGCCCCGGGGGGCCTCGGGACTATGGCTACACCTTC. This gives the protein CASSPGGPRDYGYTF.

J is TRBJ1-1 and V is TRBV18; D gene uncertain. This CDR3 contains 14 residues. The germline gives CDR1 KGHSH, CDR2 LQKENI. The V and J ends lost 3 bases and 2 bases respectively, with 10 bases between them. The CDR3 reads CASSPGTGNTEAFF. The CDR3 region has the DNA TGTGCCAGCTCACCGGGAACCGGAAACACTGAAGCTTTCTTT.

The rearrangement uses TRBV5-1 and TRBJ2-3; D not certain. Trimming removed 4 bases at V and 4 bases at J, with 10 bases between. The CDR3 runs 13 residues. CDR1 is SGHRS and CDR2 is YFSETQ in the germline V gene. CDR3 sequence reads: CASSGPRADTQYF. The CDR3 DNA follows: TGCGCCAGCAGCGGGCCAAGGGCAGATACGCAGTATTTT. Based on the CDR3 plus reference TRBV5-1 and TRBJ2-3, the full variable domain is KAGVTQTPRYLIKTRGQQVTLSCSPISGHRSVSWYQQTPGQGLQFLFEYFSETQRNKGNFPGRFSGRQFSNSRSEMNVSTLELGDSALYLCASSGPRADTQYFGPGTRLTVL.

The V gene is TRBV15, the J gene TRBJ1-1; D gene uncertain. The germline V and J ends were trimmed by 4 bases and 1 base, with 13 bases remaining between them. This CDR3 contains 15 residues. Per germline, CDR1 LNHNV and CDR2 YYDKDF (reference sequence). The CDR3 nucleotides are TGTGCCACCAGCACCCGGGGAGGGCCGAACACTGAAGCTTTCTTT. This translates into CATSTRGGPNTEAFF.

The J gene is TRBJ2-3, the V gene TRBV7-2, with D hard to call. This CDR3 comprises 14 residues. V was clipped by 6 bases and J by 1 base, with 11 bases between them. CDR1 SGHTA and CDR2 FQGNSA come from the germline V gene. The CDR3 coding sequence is TGTGCCAGCAGTCGATCCTCTGGCACAGATACGCAGTATTTT. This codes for CASSRSSGTDTQYF.

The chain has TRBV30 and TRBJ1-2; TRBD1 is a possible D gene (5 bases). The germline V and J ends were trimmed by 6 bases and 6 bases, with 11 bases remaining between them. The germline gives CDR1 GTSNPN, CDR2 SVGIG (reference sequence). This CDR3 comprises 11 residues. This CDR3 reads CACTRDNGYTF. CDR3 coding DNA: TGTGCCTGTACCAGGGATAATGGCTACACCTTC.